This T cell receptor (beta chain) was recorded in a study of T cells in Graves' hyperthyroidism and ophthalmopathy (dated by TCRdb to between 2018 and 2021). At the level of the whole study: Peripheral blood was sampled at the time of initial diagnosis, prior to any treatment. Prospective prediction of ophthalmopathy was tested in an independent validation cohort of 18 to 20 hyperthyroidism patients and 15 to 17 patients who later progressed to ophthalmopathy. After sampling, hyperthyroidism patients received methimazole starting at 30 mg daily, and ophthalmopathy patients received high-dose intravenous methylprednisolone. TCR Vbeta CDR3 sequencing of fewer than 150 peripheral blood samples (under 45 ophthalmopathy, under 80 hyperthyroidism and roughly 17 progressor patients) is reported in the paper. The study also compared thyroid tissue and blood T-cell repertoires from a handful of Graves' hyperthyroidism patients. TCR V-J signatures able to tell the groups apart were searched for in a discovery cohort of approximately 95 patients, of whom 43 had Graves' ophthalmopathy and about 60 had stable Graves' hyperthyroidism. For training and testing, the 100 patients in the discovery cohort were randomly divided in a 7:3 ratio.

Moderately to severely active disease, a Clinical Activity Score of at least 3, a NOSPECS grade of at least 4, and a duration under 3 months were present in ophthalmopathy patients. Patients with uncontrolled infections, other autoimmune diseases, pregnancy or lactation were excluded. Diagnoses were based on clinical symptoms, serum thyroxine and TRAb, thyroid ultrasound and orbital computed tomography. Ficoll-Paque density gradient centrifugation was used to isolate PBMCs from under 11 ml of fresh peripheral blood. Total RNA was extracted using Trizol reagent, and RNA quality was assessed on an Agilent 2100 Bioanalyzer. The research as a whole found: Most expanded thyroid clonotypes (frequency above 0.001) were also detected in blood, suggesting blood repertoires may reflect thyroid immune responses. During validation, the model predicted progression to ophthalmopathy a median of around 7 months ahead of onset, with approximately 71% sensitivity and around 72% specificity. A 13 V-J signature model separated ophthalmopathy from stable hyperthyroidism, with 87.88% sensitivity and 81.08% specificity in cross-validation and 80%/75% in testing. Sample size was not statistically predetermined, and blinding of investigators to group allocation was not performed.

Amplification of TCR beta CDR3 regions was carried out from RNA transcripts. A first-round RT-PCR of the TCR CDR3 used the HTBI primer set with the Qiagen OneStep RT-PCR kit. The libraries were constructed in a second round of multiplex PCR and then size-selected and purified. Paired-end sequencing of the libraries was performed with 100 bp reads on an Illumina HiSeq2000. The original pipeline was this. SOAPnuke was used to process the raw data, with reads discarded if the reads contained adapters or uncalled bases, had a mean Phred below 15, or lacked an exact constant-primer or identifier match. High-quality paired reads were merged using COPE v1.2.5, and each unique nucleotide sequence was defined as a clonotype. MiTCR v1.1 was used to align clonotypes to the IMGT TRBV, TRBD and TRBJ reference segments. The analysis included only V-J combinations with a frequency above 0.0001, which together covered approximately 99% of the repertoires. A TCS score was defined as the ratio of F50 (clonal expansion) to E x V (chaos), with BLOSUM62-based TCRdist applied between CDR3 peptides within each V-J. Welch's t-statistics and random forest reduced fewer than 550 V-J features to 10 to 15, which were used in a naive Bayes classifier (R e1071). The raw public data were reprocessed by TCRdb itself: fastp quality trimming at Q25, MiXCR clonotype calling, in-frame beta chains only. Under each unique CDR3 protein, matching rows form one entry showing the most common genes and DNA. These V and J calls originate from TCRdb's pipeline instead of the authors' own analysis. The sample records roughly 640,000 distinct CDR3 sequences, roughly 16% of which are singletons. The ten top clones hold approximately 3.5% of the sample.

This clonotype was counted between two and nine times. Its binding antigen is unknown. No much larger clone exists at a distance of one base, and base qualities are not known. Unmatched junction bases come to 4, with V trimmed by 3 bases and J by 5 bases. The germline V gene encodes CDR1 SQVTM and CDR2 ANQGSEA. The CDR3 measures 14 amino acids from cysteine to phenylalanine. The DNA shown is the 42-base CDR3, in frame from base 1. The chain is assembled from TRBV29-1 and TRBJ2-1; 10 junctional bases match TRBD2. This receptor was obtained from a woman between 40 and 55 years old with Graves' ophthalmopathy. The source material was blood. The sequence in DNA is TGCAGCGTTGATCGGACTAGCGGTCACAATGAGCAGTTCTTC. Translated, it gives CSVDRTSGHNEQFF.